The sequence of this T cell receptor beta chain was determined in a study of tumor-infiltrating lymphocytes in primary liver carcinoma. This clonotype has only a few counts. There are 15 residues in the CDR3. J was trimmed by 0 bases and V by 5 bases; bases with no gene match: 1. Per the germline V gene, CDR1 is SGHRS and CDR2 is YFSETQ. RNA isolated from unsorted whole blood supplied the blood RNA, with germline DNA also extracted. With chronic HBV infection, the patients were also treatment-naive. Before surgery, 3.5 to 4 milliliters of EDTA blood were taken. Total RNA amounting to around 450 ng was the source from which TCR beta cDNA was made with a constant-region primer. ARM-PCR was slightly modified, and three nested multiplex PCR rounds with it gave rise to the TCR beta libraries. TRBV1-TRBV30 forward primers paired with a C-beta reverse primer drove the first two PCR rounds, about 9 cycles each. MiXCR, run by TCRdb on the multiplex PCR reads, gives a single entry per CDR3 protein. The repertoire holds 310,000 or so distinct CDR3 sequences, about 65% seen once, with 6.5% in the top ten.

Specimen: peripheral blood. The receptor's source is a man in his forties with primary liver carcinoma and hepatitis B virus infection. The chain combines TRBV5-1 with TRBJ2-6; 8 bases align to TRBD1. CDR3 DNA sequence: TGCGCCAGCAGAACAGGGGGCTCTGGGGCCAACGTCCTGACTTTC. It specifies CASRTGGSGANVLTF.